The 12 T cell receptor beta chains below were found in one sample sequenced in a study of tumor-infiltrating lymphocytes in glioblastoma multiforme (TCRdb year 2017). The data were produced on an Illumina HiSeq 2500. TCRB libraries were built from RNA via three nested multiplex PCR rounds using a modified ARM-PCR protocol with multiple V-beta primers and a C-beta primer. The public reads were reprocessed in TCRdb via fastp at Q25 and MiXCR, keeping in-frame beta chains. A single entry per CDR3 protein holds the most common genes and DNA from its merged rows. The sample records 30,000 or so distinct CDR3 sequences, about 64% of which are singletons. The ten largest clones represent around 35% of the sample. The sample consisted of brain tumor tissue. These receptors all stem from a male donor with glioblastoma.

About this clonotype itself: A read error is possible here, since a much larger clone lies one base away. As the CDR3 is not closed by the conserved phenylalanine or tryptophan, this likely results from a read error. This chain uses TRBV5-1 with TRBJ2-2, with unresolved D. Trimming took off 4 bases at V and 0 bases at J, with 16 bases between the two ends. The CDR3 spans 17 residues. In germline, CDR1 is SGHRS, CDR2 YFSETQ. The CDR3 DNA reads TGCGCCAGCAGCCAAGCGAATACGCGCGCGAACACCGGGGAGCTGTTTTAT. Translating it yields CASSQANTRANTGELFY.

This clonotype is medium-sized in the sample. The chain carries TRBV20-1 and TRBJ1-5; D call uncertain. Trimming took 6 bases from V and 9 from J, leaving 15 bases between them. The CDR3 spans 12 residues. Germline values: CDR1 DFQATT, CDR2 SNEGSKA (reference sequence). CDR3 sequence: CSASSRPGPQHF. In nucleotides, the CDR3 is TGCAGTGCCAGCAGTCGTCCCGGGCCCCAGCATTTT.

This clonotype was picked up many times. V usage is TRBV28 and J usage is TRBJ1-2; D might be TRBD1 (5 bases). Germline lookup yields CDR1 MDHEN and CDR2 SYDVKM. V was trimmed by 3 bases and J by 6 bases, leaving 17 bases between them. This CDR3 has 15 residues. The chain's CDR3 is CASSFPQAGQDGYTF. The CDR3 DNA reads TGTGCCAGCAGTTTCCCCCAGGCAGGGCAGGATGGCTACACCTTC.

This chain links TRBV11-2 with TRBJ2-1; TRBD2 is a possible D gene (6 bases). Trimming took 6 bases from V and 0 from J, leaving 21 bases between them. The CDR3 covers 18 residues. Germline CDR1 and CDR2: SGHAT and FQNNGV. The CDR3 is CASSYLTNGRVSYNEQFF. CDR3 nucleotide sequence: TGTGCCAGCAGTTATCTGACTAACGGGAGAGTCTCCTACAATGAGCAGTTCTTC.

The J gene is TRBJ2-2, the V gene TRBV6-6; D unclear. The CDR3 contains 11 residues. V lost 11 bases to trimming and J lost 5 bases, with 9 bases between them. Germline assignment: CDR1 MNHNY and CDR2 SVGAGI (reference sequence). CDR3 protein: CALGETGELFF. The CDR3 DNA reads TGTGCCTTAGGTGAGACCGGGGAGCTGTTTTTT.

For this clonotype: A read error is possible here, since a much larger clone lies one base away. CDR3 in amino acids: CASSGDTGNTGVLFF. The CDR3 DNA follows: TGCGCCAGCAGCGGGGACACGGGGAACACCGGGGTGCTGTTTTTT. The J gene is TRBJ2-2, the V gene TRBV5-1, with D possibly being TRBD1 (6 bases). The CDR3 extends over 15 amino acids. Germline V lookup: CDR1 SGHRS, CDR2 YFSETQ.

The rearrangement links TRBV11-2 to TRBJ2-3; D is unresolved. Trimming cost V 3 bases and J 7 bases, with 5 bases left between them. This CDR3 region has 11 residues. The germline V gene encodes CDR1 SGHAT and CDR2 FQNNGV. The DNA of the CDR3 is TGTGCCAGCAGCTTTGCCCATACGCAGTATTTT. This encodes CASSFAHTQYF.

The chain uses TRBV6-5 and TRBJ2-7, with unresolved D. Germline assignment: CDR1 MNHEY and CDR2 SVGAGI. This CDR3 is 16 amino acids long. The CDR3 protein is CDSSSPGLQGTYEQYF. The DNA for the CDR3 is TGTGATAGCAGTTCCCCGGGTCTCCAAGGCACTTACGAGCAGTACTTC.

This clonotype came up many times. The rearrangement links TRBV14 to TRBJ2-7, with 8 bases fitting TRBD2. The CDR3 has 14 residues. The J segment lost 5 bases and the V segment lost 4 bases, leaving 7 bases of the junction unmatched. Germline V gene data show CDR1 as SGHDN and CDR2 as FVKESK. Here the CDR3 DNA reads TGTGCCAGCAGCCCCCGGATAGCGGGAAACGAGCAGTACTTC. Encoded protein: CASSPRIAGNEQYF.

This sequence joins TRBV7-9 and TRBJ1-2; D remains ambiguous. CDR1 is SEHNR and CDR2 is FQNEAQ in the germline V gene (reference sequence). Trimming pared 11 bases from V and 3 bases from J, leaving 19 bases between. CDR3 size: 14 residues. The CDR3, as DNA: TGTGCCGGCCGTCGGGGAGGGCTCGACTATGGCTACACCTTC. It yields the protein CAGRRGGLDYGYTF.

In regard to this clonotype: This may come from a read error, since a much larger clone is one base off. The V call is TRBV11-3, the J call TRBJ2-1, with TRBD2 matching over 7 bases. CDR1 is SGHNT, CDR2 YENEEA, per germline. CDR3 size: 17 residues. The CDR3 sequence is CASSLEGGLDVSNEHFF. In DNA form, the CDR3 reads TGTGCCAGCAGCTTAGAGGGAGGACTAGACGTCTCCAATGAGCATTTCTTC.

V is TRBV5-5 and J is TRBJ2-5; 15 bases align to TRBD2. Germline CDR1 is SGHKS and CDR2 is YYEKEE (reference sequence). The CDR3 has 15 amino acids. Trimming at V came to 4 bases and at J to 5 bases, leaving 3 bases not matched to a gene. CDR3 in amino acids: CASSPGLAGGETQYF. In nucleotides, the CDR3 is TGTGCCAGCAGCCCGGGACTAGCGGGAGGCGAGACCCAGTACTTC. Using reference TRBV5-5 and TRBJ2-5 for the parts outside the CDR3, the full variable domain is DAGVTQSPTHLIKTRGQQVTLRCSPISGHKSVSWYQQVLGQGPQFIFQYYEKEERGRGNFPDRFSARQFPNYSSELNVNALLLGDSALYLCASSPGLAGGETQYFGPGTRLLVL.